The 31 T cell receptor beta chains given below trace back to one sample, sequenced in a study of blood T cells in healthy people across ages. Primed by a sample-barcoded 5' primer and a J-beta primer mix, a second PCR proceeded for about 7 to 12 cycles. TCRdb re-derived calls from the 5' RACE reads in MiXCR, one entry per CDR3 protein. The sample lists some 890,000 distinct CDR3 sequences; 25% to 35% were seen once. This same sample was also taken into another study, of T cells of mothers and their children.

What was sequenced was blood. These receptors were collected from a woman between 40 and 55 years old in good health.

The chain couples TRBV14 to TRBJ1-1; D uncertain. The CDR3 has 16 residues. V was clipped by 4 bases and J by 0 bases, with 15 bases between them. Germline V gene data show CDR1 as SGHDN and CDR2 as FVKESK. CDR3 residues: CASSPYARGLNTEAFF. The CDR3, as DNA: TGTGCCAGCAGCCCATATGCGCGCGGCCTGAACACTGAAGCTTTCTTT.

This clonotype was recorded a few times. The V and J genes are TRBV20-1 and TRBJ1-5; 8 nucleotides line up with TRBD1. The CDR3 extends over 16 amino acids. Germline values: CDR1 DFQATT, CDR2 SNEGSKA (reference sequence). Germline trimming cut 1 base from V and 6 bases from J; bases unmatched to any gene: 11. The CDR3 coding sequence is TGCAGTGCTAGAGCCCGCAGGGGGCGTCTGGGTCAGCCCCAGCATTTT. Translating gives CSARARRGRLGQPQHF.

The rearrangement joins TRBV15 to TRBJ2-7; D may be TRBD2 (7 bases). Germline V gene lookup returns CDR1 LNHNV and CDR2 YYDKDF (reference sequence). V lost 11 bases, J lost 3 bases, and 17 bases lay in between. This CDR3 spans 13 amino acids. CDR3 residues: CAPRGGRCYEQYF. The CDR3 DNA reads TGTGCCCCCCGCGGGGGCAGGTGCTACGAGCAGTACTTC.

The J gene is TRBJ2-5, the V gene TRBV9; D is perhaps TRBD1 (6 bases). The V gene lost 0 bases and the J gene lost 5 bases, with 14 bases spanning the gap. The CDR3 is made up of 15 amino acids. The V gene's germline CDR1 is SGDLS and CDR2 YYNGEE. Here the CDR3 DNA reads TGTGCCAGCAGCGTAGGAGAGGGACAAGGGGAGACCCAGTACTTC. This codes for CASSVGEGQGETQYF.

This clonotype was seen ten or more times. The chain carries TRBV6-5 and TRBJ1-4, with unresolved D. CDR1 is MNHEY, CDR2 SVGAGI, per germline. Trimming cost V 2 bases and J 6 bases, with 10 bases left between them. The CDR3 has 14 amino acids. This CDR3 is CASSYGRFDEKLFF. In nucleotides, the CDR3 is TGTGCCAGCAGTTACGGGAGGTTTGATGAAAAACTGTTTTTT.

V is TRBV6-5 and J is TRBJ1-2, with a possible D match to TRBD1 (6 bases). V was clipped by 4 bases and J by 1 base, with 16 bases between them. The CDR3 runs 16 residues. Per the germline V gene, CDR1 is MNHEY and CDR2 is SVGAGI. CDR3 amino acids: CASSWGGGRVNYGYTF. The CDR3 coding sequence is TGTGCCAGCAGTTGGGGAGGGGGACGAGTTAACTATGGCTACACCTTC.

The rearrangement joins TRBV2 to TRBJ2-7; maybe TRBD1 (5 bases). Trimming took 2 bases from V and 3 from J, leaving 17 bases between them. Germline CDR1 and CDR2: SNHLY and FYNNEI. The CDR3 totals 16 residues. The CDR3 DNA reads as TGTGCCAGCAGTGAATGGGCGGTCCGCCAGGGCTACGAGCAGTACTTC. This translates into CASSEWAVRQGYEQYF.

The CDR3 reads CASSLFFRGQFSISGNTIYF. The CDR3 DNA reads as TGTGCCAGCAGTTTATTCTTTAGGGGACAGTTCTCTATCTCTGGAAACACCATATATTTT. The V call is TRBV28, the J call TRBJ1-3; TRBD1 agrees at 7 bases. V shed 1 base and J 0 bases; nucleotides not matched to a gene: 15. Per germline, CDR1 MDHEN and CDR2 SYDVKM. The CDR3 consists of 20 residues.

This clonotype came up a few times. The V call is TRBV18, the J call TRBJ2-2; 9 bases match TRBD1. V lost 1 base to trimming and J lost 1 base; unmatched junction nucleotides: 1. The CDR3 totals 16 residues. Germline V gene lookup returns CDR1 KGHSH and CDR2 LQKENI. Here the CDR3 DNA reads TGTGCCAGCTCACCACGACAGGGGGTGAACACCGGGGAGCTGTTTTTT. This encodes CASSPRQGVNTGELFF.

The rearrangement uses TRBV24-1 and TRBJ1-2; D remains unclear. Trimming cost V 3 bases and J 8 bases, with 15 bases left between them. This CDR3 contains 14 residues. Germline V lookup: CDR1 KGHDR, CDR2 SFDVKD. Here the CDR3 reads CATSDGGLGYGYTF. The CDR3 region has the DNA TGTGCCACCAGTGATGGTGGATTGGGCTACGGCTACACCTTC.

The chain joins TRBV12-3 or TRBV12-4 to TRBJ1-1, with D tentatively TRBD1 (5 bases). V shed 5 bases and J shed 2 bases, with 15 bases lying between them. The CDR3 spans 15 residues. The CDR3 loop reads CASSNHQGKNTEAFF. CDR3 coding DNA: TGTGCCAGCAGTAATCACCAGGGTAAAAACACTGAAGCTTTCTTT.

There are a few counts of this clonotype. The V and J genes are TRBV5-1 and TRBJ1-1; D is perhaps TRBD1 (6 bases). CDR1 is SGHRS, CDR2 YFSETQ, per germline. Trimming left V 7 bases short and J 3 bases short, with 16 bases between. CDR3 length: 14 amino acids. As DNA, the CDR3 is TGCGCCAGCTTAGGGGGGGCATGGGACACTGAAGCTTTCTTT. It codes for CASLGGAWDTEAFF. Combining the CDR3 with reference TRBV5-1 and TRBJ1-1 gives the whole variable domain KAGVTQTPRYLIKTRGQQVTLSCSPISGHRSVSWYQQTPGQGLQFLFEYFSETQRNKGNFPGRFSGRQFSNSRSEMNVSTLELGDSALYLCASLGGAWDTEAFFGQGTRLTVV.

Details on this clonotype: A much larger clone is a single base away; this may be a read error. The V gene is TRBV7-2, the J gene TRBJ2-5, with TRBD1 matching over 7 bases. V trimming: 5 bases; J trimming: 11 bases; junction bases outside the gene matches: 14. Germline-derived CDR1 and CDR2 are SGHTA and FQGNSA. The CDR3 covers 14 residues. The CDR3 coding sequence is TGTGCCAGCAGCAACCCCGGGACAGACAATGAGCAGTACTTC. Its translation is CASSNPGTDNEQYF. The full variable domain, in which reference TRBV7-2 and TRBJ2-5 provide the parts outside the CDR3, is GAGVSQSPSNKVTEKGKDVELRCDPISGHTALYWYRQSLGQGLEFLIYFQGNSAPDKSGLPSDRFSAERTGGSVSTLTIQRTQQEDSAVYLCASSNPGTDNEQYFGPGTRLLVL.

This clonotype was counted between two and nine times. The CDR3 DNA sequence: TGTGCCAGCAGCGAACGGGGGGGCCTCAGGTACAATGAGCAGTTCTTC. Amino acid sequence: CASSERGGLRYNEQFF. The V call is TRBV9, the J call TRBJ2-1; 8 bases map to TRBD2. This CDR3 contains 16 residues. Germline V gives CDR1 SGDLS, CDR2 YYNGEE. The J segment lost 4 bases and the V segment lost 3 bases, leaving 9 bases of the junction unmatched.

This chain's CDR3 is CASGLGQGASEQYF. In DNA form, the CDR3 reads TGCGCCAGCGGATTAGGACAGGGGGCGAGCGAGCAGTACTTC. The chain has TRBV5-1 and TRBJ2-7, with 11 bases lining up with TRBD1. CDR3 length: 14 amino acids. With 7 bases clipped from V and 6 bases from J, the junction kept 9 bases outside the gene matches. CDR1 SGHRS and CDR2 YFSETQ come from the germline V gene.

This clonotype was picked up many times. The chain links TRBV27 to TRBJ2-5, with unresolved D. There are 14 residues in the CDR3. Germline V gene lookup returns CDR1 MNHEY and CDR2 SMNVEV (reference sequence). V was clipped by 3 bases and J by 4 bases, with 12 bases between them. The CDR3 DNA follows: TGTGCCAGCAGTTTGACCCTTTTGGGAGAGACCCAGTACTTC. Its translation is CASSLTLLGETQYF.

The chain uses TRBV12-3 or TRBV12-4 and TRBJ2-3; 10 bases match TRBD2. After removal of 2 bases from V and 4 bases from J, the junction contained 6 bases not matched to a gene. The CDR3 runs 16 residues. CDR3 region: CASSLRAGGPADTQYF. For the CDR3, the DNA is TGTGCCAGCAGTTTAAGAGCGGGGGGGCCGGCAGATACGCAGTATTTT.

V gene TRBV9 combines with J gene TRBJ2-2, with D possibly TRBD1 on 6 matching bases. Germline V gene sequence: CDR1 SGDLS, CDR2 YYNGEE. Trimming left V 3 bases short and J 7 bases short, with 19 bases between. The CDR3 sequence is 16 residues long. The chain's CDR3 is CASSGTHTTGIGELFF. The CDR3 coding sequence is TGTGCCAGCAGCGGAACCCACACTACAGGGATCGGGGAGCTGTTTTTT. The entire variable domain, with the rest obtained from reference TRBV9 and TRBJ2-2, is as follows: DSGVTQTPKHLITATGQRVTLRCSPRSGDLSVYWYQQSLDQGLQFLIQYYNGEERAKGNILERFSAQQFPDLHSELNLSSLELGDSALYFCASSGTHTTGIGELFFGEGSRLTVL.

CDR3 protein: CASSRTGGRTYNEQFF. The CDR3 DNA follows: TGTGCCAGCAGCCGGACAGGGGGCCGGACGTACAATGAGCAGTTCTTC. The chain has TRBV11-1 and TRBJ2-1; TRBD1 aligns across 11 bases. Trimming took 5 bases from V and 4 from J; bases not matched to a gene: 7. The CDR3 is made up of 16 amino acids. CDR1 is SGHAT and CDR2 is FQDESV in the germline V gene (reference sequence). The full variable domain, with the rest looked up from reference TRBV11-1 and TRBJ2-1, is EAEVAQSPRYKITEKSQAVAFWCDPISGHATLYWYRQILGQGPELLVQFQDESVVDDSQLPKDRFSAERLKGVDSTLKIQPAELGDSAMYLCASSRTGGRTYNEQFFGPGTRLTVL.

In this sample, this clonotype turned up many times. This chain's CDR3 is CASKTGTGYNEQFF. The CDR3, as DNA: TGTGCCAGCAAAACCGGGACAGGGTACAATGAGCAGTTCTTC. The J gene is TRBJ2-1, the V gene TRBV7-2, with 9 nucleotides matching TRBD1. Per germline, CDR1 SGHTA and CDR2 FQGNSA. The CDR3 runs 14 residues. Trimming cost V 7 bases and J 4 bases; bases outside gene matches: 5. The variable domain in full, with the rest retrieved from reference TRBV7-2 and TRBJ2-1, is GAGVSQSPSNKVTEKGKDVELRCDPISGHTALYWYRQSLGQGLEFLIYFQGNSAPDKSGLPSDRFSAERTGGSVSTLTIQRTQQEDSAVYLCASKTGTGYNEQFFGPGTRLTVL.

This clonotype was detected only a few times. The V gene is TRBV3-1, the J gene TRBJ2-3; 14 bases match TRBD2. The V gene's germline CDR1 is LGHDT and CDR2 YNNKEL (reference sequence). The CDR3 runs 17 residues. The V segment lost 4 bases and the J segment 5 bases; nucleotides outside the gene matches: 8. Here the CDR3 DNA reads TGTGCCAGCAGCCGCACGACTAGCGGGGGGGCCAGAGATACGCAGTATTTT. This translates into CASSRTTSGGARDTQYF.

Many counts were recorded for this clonotype. This chain links TRBV7-9 with TRBJ1-2, with D unclear. Looked up from germline, CDR1 is SEHNR and CDR2 is FQNEAQ (reference sequence). This CDR3 is built from 12 residues. Trimming pared 5 bases from V and 8 bases from J, leaving 12 bases between. The CDR3 DNA sequence: TGTGCCAGCAGCATTCAGGAGAGGGGCTACACCTTC. It codes for CASSIQERGYTF.

This chain links TRBV24-1 with TRBJ1-5; no reliable D call. Trimming took off 5 bases at V and 0 bases at J, with 13 bases between the two ends. CDR3 length equals 16 residues. Germline lookup yields CDR1 KGHDR and CDR2 SFDVKD. The CDR3 bases are TGTGCCACCAGTGGAGGGAGAGGCAATAGCAATCAGCCCCAGCATTTT. Its protein is CATSGGRGNSNQPQHF.

This chain uses TRBV15 with TRBJ2-5; 10 nucleotides align to TRBD2. The CDR3 consists of 15 residues. Trimming at V came to 0 bases and at J to 11 bases, leaving 9 bases not matched to a gene. From germline, CDR1 is LNHNV and CDR2 YYDKDF (reference sequence). In DNA, the CDR3 is TGTGCCACCAGCAGAGACCAAAAATCGACTAGCGGGCAGTACTTC. As protein: CATSRDQKSTSGQYF. Drawing the rest from reference TRBV15 and TRBJ2-5, the complete variable domain is DAMVIQNPRYQVTQFGKPVTLSCSQTLNHNVMYWYQQKSSQAPKLLFHYYDKDFNNEADTPDNFQSRRPNTSFCFLDIRSPGLGDTAMYLCATSRDQKSTSGQYFGPGTRLLVL.

The chain employs TRBV7-2 and TRBJ2-3; D unclear. The CDR3 is 15 residues long. CDR1 and CDR2 (germline): SGHTA, FQGNSA. Trimming cost V 3 bases and J 2 bases, with 12 bases left between them. CDR3 amino acids: CASSFSLRNTDTQYF. The DNA for the CDR3 is TGTGCCAGCAGCTTCTCTCTTAGAAACACAGATACGCAGTATTTT.

This clonotype came up a few times. V gene TRBV7-2 combines with J gene TRBJ2-4, with TRBD2 as a possible D gene (5 bases). The J call is uncertain, as TRBJ2-5 better fits the DNA end. The CDR3 runs to 16 residues. The germline CDR1 and CDR2 sequences are SGHTA and FQGNSA. CDR3 DNA: TGTGCCAGCAGCTTAATTGGGGTCGGAGGTAGAGAGACCCAGTACTTC. It translates to CASSLIGVGGRETQYF.

The V gene is TRBV28, the J gene TRBJ1-2; D uncertain. Germline CDR1 is MDHEN and CDR2 is SYDVKM. V lost 8 bases to trimming and J lost 0 bases, with 10 bases between them. This CDR3 region has 13 residues. This CDR3 is CASWTDTNYGYTF. DNA of the CDR3: TGTGCCAGCTGGACCGATACTAACTATGGCTACACCTTC.

The chain combines TRBV15 with TRBJ1-1; TRBD1 might be the D (5 bases). The CDR3 is made up of 12 amino acids. Germline-derived CDR1 and CDR2 are LNHNV and YYDKDF (reference sequence). With 5 bases removed from V and 4 bases from J, the gap between germline ends came to 8 bases. In DNA form, the CDR3 reads TGTGCCACCAGCGGTGGGACCACTGAAGCTTTCTTT. As protein: CATSGGTTEAFF.

The V gene is TRBV5-1, the J gene TRBJ1-4, with D maybe TRBD1 (6 bases). This CDR3 is built from 13 residues. Germline-derived CDR1 and CDR2 are SGHRS and YFSETQ. Trimming left V 1 base short and J 6 bases short, with 7 bases between. CDR3 in DNA: TGCGCCAGCAGCTTGACAGGGTATGAAAAACTGTTTTTT. Translated, it gives CASSLTGYEKLFF.

The genes are TRBV20-1 and TRBJ2-7, with D perhaps matching TRBD1 or TRBD2 (5 bases each). Trimming stripped 5 bases from V and 2 bases from J, with 22 bases between. The CDR3 loop spans 16 amino acids. Per germline, CDR1 DFQATT and CDR2 SNEGSKA (reference sequence). The CDR3 DNA follows: TGCAGTGCTCCTATCATGCCAGGGACCACTACCTACGAGCAGTACTTC. Protein product: CSAPIMPGTTTYEQYF.

The chain is built from TRBV7-2 and TRBJ2-2, with TRBD1 as a possible D gene (5 bases). Trimming took off 5 bases at V and 6 bases at J, with 16 bases between the two ends. The CDR3 runs 15 residues. Germline V lookup: CDR1 SGHTA, CDR2 FQGNSA. This chain's CDR3 is CASSPRTSRAGELFF. CDR3 nucleotides: TGTGCCAGCAGCCCAAGGACATCCCGCGCCGGGGAGCTGTTTTTT.